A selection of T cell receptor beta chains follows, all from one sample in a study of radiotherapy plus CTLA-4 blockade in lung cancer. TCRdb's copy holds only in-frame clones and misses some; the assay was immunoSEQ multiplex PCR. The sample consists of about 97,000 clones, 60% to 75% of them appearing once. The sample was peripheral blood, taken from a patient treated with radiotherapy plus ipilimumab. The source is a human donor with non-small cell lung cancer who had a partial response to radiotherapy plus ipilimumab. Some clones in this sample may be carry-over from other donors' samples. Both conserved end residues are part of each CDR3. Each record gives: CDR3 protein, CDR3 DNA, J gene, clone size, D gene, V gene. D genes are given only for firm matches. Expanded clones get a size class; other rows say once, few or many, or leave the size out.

CASSLDGRYGYTF TGTGCCAGCAGCTTGGACGGGAGGTATGGCTACACCTTC TRBJ1-2 - - TRBV11-2
CASSYQTGAGNTIYF TGTGCCAGCAGCTACCAGACAGGGGCTGGAAACACCATATATTTT TRBJ1-3 once TRBD1 TRBV7-2
CASSLRGLQGSGELFF TGTGCCAGCAGCCTACGCGGATTACAGGGTTCCGGGGAGCTGTTTTTT TRBJ2-2 - - TRBV9
CASRLGLAYEQYF TGTGCCAGCAGGTTGGGACTAGCCTACGAGCAGTACTTC TRBJ2-7 - TRBD2 TRBV6-6
CASSLELTNTGELFF TGTGCCAGCAGCTTAGAACTGACGAACACCGGGGAGCTGTTTTTT TRBJ2-2 - - TRBV7-9
CASSRGLAGVENEQYF TGTGCCAGCAGCAGAGGGCTAGCGGGAGTCGAGAACGAGCAGTACTTC TRBJ2-7 - TRBD2 TRBV5-4
CASSLQGARAYEQYF TGCGCCAGCAGCTTACAGGGGGCGAGGGCCTACGAGCAGTACTTC TRBJ2-7 once TRBD1 TRBV5-1
CASSHFTGELFF TGTGCCAGCAGCCATTTCACCGGGGAGCTGTTTTTT TRBJ2-2 - - TRBV13
CASSTGSYNEQFF TGTGCCAGCAGCACAGGTTCCTACAATGAGCAGTTCTTC TRBJ2-1 - - TRBV9
CASRDGDSGGYTF TGTGCCAGCAGGGATGGGGACTCCGGCGGCTACACCTTC TRBJ1-2 - - TRBV6-5
CASRAGGFGATDTQYF TGTGCCAGCAGGGCAGGGGGTTTTGGTGCGACAGATACGCAGTATTTT TRBJ2-3 - TRBD1 TRBV7-2
CASSFRQVPNTEAFF TGTGCCAGCAGCTTCCGACAGGTGCCTAACACTGAAGCTTTCTTT TRBJ1-1 - - TRBV11-2
CASSHTGQENTDTQYF TGCGCCAGCAGCCATACTGGACAGGAGAACACAGATACGCAGTATTTT TRBJ2-3 few TRBD1 TRBV4-1
CARGGKAQTGRELFF TGTGCCAGGGGGGGTAAGGCCCAAACGGGCCGGGAGCTGTTTTTT TRBJ2-2 - - TRBV2
CASSFTGNTEAFF TGTGCCAGCAGCTTCACGGGGAACACTGAAGCTTTCTTT TRBJ1-1 few - TRBV11-2
CASSPLAGTGLYNEQFF TGTGCCAGCTCACCATTAGCGGGGACCGGTTTGTACAATGAGCAGTTCTTC TRBJ2-1 - TRBD2 TRBV18
CASRANPGVGRHEQFF TGTGCCAGCAGGGCCAATCCCGGGGTAGGGCGCCATGAGCAGTTCTTC TRBJ2-1 - - TRBV28
CASRSDRGEDGYTF TGTGCAAGTCGCTCCGACAGGGGCGAGGACGGCTACACCTTC TRBJ1-2 - - TRBV12-2
CASSQRGLAATGGEQFF TGTGCCAGCAGCCAGAGGGGACTAGCGGCCACCGGTGGTGAGCAGTTCTTC TRBJ2-1 - TRBD2 TRBV7-9
CASSYEGGVGDEQFF TGTGCCAGCAGTTACGAAGGGGGCGTTGGCGATGAGCAGTTCTTC TRBJ2-1 - TRBD1 TRBV6-6
CASSFPGQGYGYTF TGTGCCAGTAGTTTCCCGGGACAGGGGTACGGCTACACCTTC TRBJ1-2 - TRBD1 TRBV19
CASSLSGTKGNTIYF TGCGCCAGCAGCTTGTCCGGGACAAAAGGAAACACCATATATTTT TRBJ1-3 - - TRBV5-1
CASSLRRDEKLFF TGTGCCAGCAGCCTCCGGAGGGATGAAAAACTGTTTTTT TRBJ1-4 - - TRBV5-8
CASSADSRNQPQHF TGTGCCAGCAGTGCTGACAGTAGGAATCAGCCCCAGCATTTT TRBJ1-5 - - TRBV6-1
CAIAGEGWQPQHF TGTGCCATCGCGGGGGAGGGATGGCAGCCCCAGCATTTT TRBJ1-5 - - TRBV10-3
CASSQDFVTSGGASEQFF TGCGCCAGCAGCCAAGATTTTGTAACTAGCGGGGGGGCCAGTGAGCAGTTCTTC TRBJ2-1 - TRBD2 TRBV4-3
CASSYGRSLNTEAFF TGTGCCAGCAGTTATGGGCGATCATTGAATACTGAAGCTTTCTTT TRBJ1-1 - - TRBV5-6
CASSPTGAGDMNTQYF TGTGCCAGCAGCCCCACCGGAGCGGGAGACATGAATACGCAGTATTTT TRBJ2-3 - TRBD2 TRBV7-8
CASQERGGRVAQYF TGTGCCAGCCAAGAGCGGGGGGGCCGGGTTGCGCAGTATTTT TRBJ2-3 - TRBD2 TRBV6-6
CASGGEGWEQYF TGTGCCAGCGGGGGCGAAGGGTGGGAGCAGTACTTC TRBJ2-7 - - TRBV6-5
CASSRDRGLEQFF TGCGCCAGCAGCAGGGATAGAGGGCTTGAGCAGTTCTTC TRBJ2-1 - - TRBV5-1
CASSPSDFYGYTF TGTGCCAGCAGTCCCTCGGACTTCTATGGCTACACCTTC TRBJ1-2 few - TRBV28
CASRPGGGTDTQYF TGTGCCAGCCGCCCGGGGGGGGGCACAGATACGCAGTATTTT TRBJ2-3 once TRBD2 TRBV28
CASSVLAGGTSDTQYF TGTGCCAGTAGTGTACTAGCGGGTGGAACTTCAGATACGCAGTATTTT TRBJ2-3 - TRBD2 TRBV19
CASSSNSKEGAGELFF TGTGCCAGCAGCTCCAACTCAAAGGAAGGGGCCGGGGAGCTGTTTTTT TRBJ2-2 - - TRBV5-4
CASSRRGNTEAFF TGTGCCAGCAGCCGGAGGGGGAACACTGAAGCTTTCTTT TRBJ1-1 - - TRBV7-2
CASSLGGSRTSLSYTF TGCGCCAGCAGCTTGGGAGGGTCCCGAACCTCTCTCAGCTACACCTTC TRBJ1-2 - - TRBV5-1